Below, one TCR beta chain is given with its context. The antigen it binds to is not known. No base quality values were provided; no much bigger clone lies one nucleotide off. The data originate from a study of shared clonotypes between healthy human individuals (dated by TCRdb to 2020 to 2022). In the study overall: The cohort comprised two women and a few men aged 18 to 49 years. For each donor, CD4 naive and CD4 memory were each run on three plates, CD8 naive on two plates, and CD8 memory on one plate. Blood TCR repertoires of about five healthy adults were deeply sequenced to estimate repertoire size and the extent of clonotype sharing between individuals. To increase sequencing depth and limit assay-specific biases, different laboratories used diverse techniques to prepare libraries and sequence TCR repertoires. Each donor's leukapheresis produced roughly between roughly 0.85 and 9.5 billion PBMCs. Study-wide findings and limitations: Pairwise subsampling indicated that sequencing depth was expected to affect the degree of clonotype sharing among donors. Across four donors, about 5% of naive CD4, 3% to 4% of naive CD8, 2% to 2.5% of memory CD4, and over 0.35% of memory CD8 clonotypes were shared. Because the study included only a small number of donors, the genetic and exposure-history diversity represented was limited. Compared with non-shared clonotypes, the clonotypes found in all four sorted-subset donors had higher generation probabilities. Even with the large sequencing depth, rarefaction of the sorted-subset datasets indicated that sequencing was incomplete. Sampling was restricted to blood, and TCR repertoires in tissues likely differ from the TCR repertoires found in blood. Larger estimated clonotype richness was generally found for naive subsets than for memory subsets.

The germline V gene yields ENHRY for CDR1 and SYGVKD for CDR2. A distance of 13 bases separates the germline ends of V and J, which lose 0 bases and 5 bases respectively. From the cysteine through the phenylalanine, the CDR3 covers 15 amino acids. The only DNA kept is the CDR3, 45 bases in frame from the first base. CD8 naive samples consisted of CD45RO-negative cells that were positively selected for CCR7, yielding a CD45RA+CCR7+ population without TemRA cells. Donors were healthy HIV-negative adults with no recently reported acute infections or vaccinations. Every donor was a Caucasian adult residing in Nashville, Tennessee, USA. After blood collection by leukapheresis, PBMCs were isolated using Ficoll-Histopaque density gradient centrifugation and then cryopreserved in the vapor phase of liquid nitrogen. Analytical flow cytometry was used to check the purity and quantity of each magnetically sorted T cell population. From each sorted fraction, genomic DNA was isolated and quantified by UV absorbance on a Nanodrop 2000c.

Using the deep immunoSEQ assay, TCR CDR3 regions were amplified from genomic DNA by multiplex PCR. Genomic DNA extracted from each cell subset was distributed evenly over all wells of several immunoSEQ 96-well plates, and each plate served as one replicate. For sorted subsets, approximately 210 ng of genomic DNA, equivalent to roughly 33,000 T cell genomes, went into each replicate PCR. Purified libraries were quantified with a Qubit 3.0 fluorometer, sized on a Bioanalyzer 2100, and re-quantified with the KAPA Library Quantification kit. Every immunoSEQ 96-well plate was sequenced on a dedicated single-read 150-cycle Illumina NextSeq 550 flow cell. In the paper's pipeline: Because the immunoSEQ output held only junctional sequences and lacked quality scores, the filtering could not match the filtering applied to full-length reads. Sequences were annotated with PyIR, a Python wrapper for IgBLAST v1.9, using IMGT germline references to assign V/J genes and CDR3. Reads were filtered out if the reads had weak V/J assignments (E-value above 1e-6), no CDR3, stop codons, out-of-frame junctions, or ambiguous translated residues. V3J clonotypes were defined as sequences sharing an identical inferred V gene, J gene, and CDR3 amino acid sequence. Percentage overlap between repertoires was calculated by dividing the number of shared unique clonotypes by the size of the smaller repertoire. Richness of each repertoire was evaluated using RTK rarefaction, the Chao1 estimator, and Recon v2.1 estimates of unobserved clonotypes. Generation probabilities for all TCRbeta clonotypes obtained by the gDNA method from a handful of donors were computed using OLGA. Here the immuneACCESS table is served through TCRdb, limited to in-frame sequences with V and J called. Missing clones are a known gap in these copies; in checked studies unresolved V genes cover under half, and the rest lacks a known reason. That table gives V, J and clone size, and the DNA gave D and trimming. The sample includes around 2,000,000 clones, with about 95% observed a single time. Approximately 1.2% of the sample is in the top ten clones.

The V gene is TRBV10-3 and the J gene is TRBJ1-2, and the D gene may be TRBD1, 5 bases matching. The source of this sequence is a man between 18 and 29 years old in good health. Sequencing was performed on naive CD8+ T cells sorted from blood. The intended sense of this specimen's cell subset or site label: CD45RA+CCR7+. The sequence in DNA is TGTGCCATCAGTGAGTCGACAGACGACCTATATGGCTACACCTTC. The translation is CAISESTDDLYGYTF.